The 28 T cell receptor beta chains below come from one sample, sequenced in a study of human T cells and chemical hapten exposure. As to time point: patch test 3, about 24 weeks after DPC sensitization. Treatment defined: therapeutic diphenylcyclopropenone sensitization with weekly scalp DPC. TCRdb reanalysed the RACE reads using MiXCR and keeps one entry per CDR3 protein. This repertoire shows tens of thousands of distinct CDR3 sequences, about an eighth found once; its top ten account for approximately 2.4%. Sequenced material: whole blood, taken in connection with sensitization to the hapten diphenylcyclopropenone (DPC). The source of these receptors is a man aged 25 to 40 with alopecia areata. Some clones in this sample may be carry-over from other donors' samples.

The chain couples TRBV10-3 to TRBJ2-3; D could derive from TRBD1 or TRBD2 (5 bases each). The CDR3 is made up of 17 amino acids. The ends were cut back, 4 bases at V and 0 bases at J, with 17 bases in the middle. CDR1 and CDR2 from the germline V gene are ENHRY and SYGVKD. The CDR3 is CAISGSPYGGSTDTQYF. CDR3 nucleotides: TGTGCCATCAGTGGGTCGCCCTATGGGGGAAGCACAGATACGCAGTATTTT.

Many counts were recorded for this clonotype. The CDR3 bases are TGTGCCAGCAGCTGGTTCACCGGGACAGCCCTTTTCACTGAAGCTTTCTTT. This codes for CASSWFTGTALFTEAFF. The chain couples TRBV28 to TRBJ1-1, with 7 nucleotides matching TRBD1. Germline CDR1 reads MDHEN; CDR2 reads SYDVKM. V gave up 6 bases and J gave up 4 bases; unmatched junction bases: 17. The CDR3 has 17 residues.

This clonotype was observed many times. The chain employs TRBV12-5 and TRBJ2-7; 8 positions match TRBD2. Germline CDR1 LGHNT, CDR2 FRNRAP. CDR3 length: 16 residues. V was pared by 6 bases and J by 3 bases, with 13 bases of the junction left unmatched. The CDR3 here is CASGPVSGGAYYEQYF. The DNA of the CDR3 is TGTGCTAGTGGACCAGTGAGCGGGGGAGCTTACTACGAGCAGTACTTC.

Ten or more counts support this clonotype. The chain combines TRBV7-3 with TRBJ1-6; D unclear. V dropped 3 bases and J dropped 6 bases, with 9 bases sitting between them. The CDR3 extends over 14 amino acids. The germline gives CDR1 SGHTA, CDR2 FQGTGA. The chain's CDR3 is CASSFTGINSPLHF. The CDR3 DNA is TGTGCCAGCAGCTTCACTGGGATTAATTCACCCCTCCACTTT.

This sequence joins TRBV20-1 and TRBJ2-1, with D perhaps TRBD1 (6 bases). V was clipped by 3 bases and J by 1 base, with 10 bases between them. CDR3 length equals 14 residues. CDR1 and CDR2 from the germline V gene are DFQATT and SNEGSKA (reference sequence). The CDR3 DNA reads as TGCAGTGCTAGGACAGGCCCTTCCTACAATGAGCAGTTCTTC. Amino acids: CSARTGPSYNEQFF.

This clonotype was found many times. The chain is built from TRBV7-6 and TRBJ2-7; D tentatively fits TRBD1 or TRBD2 (5 bases each). The CDR3 has 18 amino acids. The germline CDR1 and CDR2 sequences are SGHVS and FNYEAQ. V was clipped by 5 bases and J by 2 bases, with 25 bases between them. CDR3 amino acids: CASSPAWDRQGVTYEQYF. As DNA, the CDR3 is TGTGCCAGCAGCCCCGCTTGGGACCGCCAAGGAGTCACCTACGAGCAGTACTTC.

The rearrangement uses TRBV28 and TRBJ2-7, with D perhaps TRBD2 (6 bases). Between the trimmed V and J ends, which lost 7 bases and 4 bases, there was a span of 14 bases. Germline V CDR1 and CDR2: MDHEN, SYDVKM. This CDR3 spans 13 amino acids. DNA for the CDR3: TGTGCCAGCACCACACCGCGGGGTTACGAGCAGTACTTC. Translated, it gives CASTTPRGYEQYF.

This clonotype turned up a few times. This chain links TRBV7-2 with TRBJ2-3; D could derive from TRBD1 or TRBD2 (5 bases each). From germline, CDR1 is SGHTA and CDR2 FQGNSA. The CDR3 sequence is 15 residues long. V lost 0 bases to trimming and J lost 6 bases, with 13 bases between them. CDR3 in DNA: TGTGCCAGCAGCTTAGCGGGGTGGGGGACGGATACGCAGTATTTT. As protein: CASSLAGWGTDTQYF.

The chain has TRBV5-4 and TRBJ2-5, with TRBD2 matching over 7 bases. V was pared by 3 bases and J by 2 bases, with 4 bases of the junction left unmatched. The CDR3 covers 14 residues. Looked up from germline, CDR1 is SGHNT and CDR2 is YYREEE (reference sequence). The CDR3 is CASSSGGTQETQYF. Here the CDR3 DNA reads TGTGCCAGCAGCTCCGGGGGGACGCAAGAGACCCAGTACTTC.

CDR3 region: CASSPRTGRDTQYF. As DNA, the CDR3 is TGTGCCAGCAGTCCCAGGACAGGGCGAGATACGCAGTATTTT. The chain carries TRBV27 and TRBJ2-3; 8 bases are a match to TRBD1. V was clipped by 5 bases and J by 5 bases; unmatched bases: 6. The CDR3 sequence is 14 residues long. In germline, CDR1 is MNHEY, CDR2 SMNVEV (reference sequence).

The CDR3 spells CASSLMGQLNEKLFF. The DNA for the CDR3 is TGTGCCAGCAGTTTAATGGGACAGTTAAATGAAAAACTGTTTTTT. The chain has TRBV12-3 or TRBV12-4 and TRBJ1-4; 7 bases match TRBD1. This CDR3 comprises 15 residues. V dropped 2 bases and J dropped 5; count of bases not matched to a gene: 5.

On this clonotype: With a much larger clone just one base away, this may be a read error. The V call is TRBV27, the J call TRBJ2-7; D remains ambiguous. This CDR3 comprises 15 residues. The germline gives CDR1 MNHEY, CDR2 SMNVEV (reference sequence). Trimming left V 3 bases short and J 5 bases short, with 17 bases between. DNA for the CDR3: TGTGCCAGCAGTTTTTACCCCCTGGAACTCAACGAGCAGTACTTC. Amino acids: CASSFYPLELNEQYF.

V and J are TRBV7-2 and TRBJ1-4; D is possibly TRBD1 (5 bases). Per the germline V gene, CDR1 is SGHTA and CDR2 is FQGNSA. The V and J ends lost 1 base and 0 bases respectively, with 12 bases between them. There are 17 residues in the CDR3. CDR3 nucleotide sequence: TGTGCCAGCAGCTTAGGGTACCACAGGACAACTAATGAAAAACTGTTTTTT. Translating gives CASSLGYHRTTNEKLFF.

This clonotype has a handful of counts. The chain employs TRBV29-1 and TRBJ2-7; weak D call: TRBD1 (7 bases). V lost 1 base and J lost 1, with 17 bases in between. Germline CDR1 reads SQVTM; CDR2 reads ANQGSEA. This CDR3 contains 16 residues. CDR3 region: CSVEAMSRGVSYEQYF. In DNA form, the CDR3 reads TGCAGCGTTGAAGCCATGAGCAGGGGGGTTTCCTACGAGCAGTACTTC.

This clonotype appeared a few times. This rearrangement joins TRBV20-1 to TRBJ2-3; D not certain. Trimming took off 3 bases at V and 5 bases at J, with 6 bases between the two ends. Germline V gives CDR1 DFQATT, CDR2 SNEGSKA (reference sequence). This CDR3 has 11 amino acids. The CDR3 coding sequence is TGCAGTGCTAGTCGAGGAGATACGCAGTATTTT. The encoded protein is CSASRGDTQYF.

Here the CDR3 reads CASSTGASTYEQYF. The CDR3 nucleotides are TGTGCCAGCAGTACCGGTGCCAGTACCTACGAGCAGTACTTC. The J gene is TRBJ2-7, the V gene TRBV27; no definite D call. Trimming removed 5 bases from V and 2 bases from J, with 13 bases in between. Germline CDR1 MNHEY, CDR2 SMNVEV (reference sequence). This CDR3 has 14 residues.

This clonotype was found a few times. The chain links TRBV3-1 to TRBJ1-2; maybe TRBD1 (6 bases). CDR3 length: 16 amino acids. V shed 1 base and J shed 4 bases, with 16 bases lying between them. Per germline, CDR1 LGHDT and CDR2 YNNKEL (reference sequence). In nucleotides, the CDR3 is TGTGCCAGCAGCCAAGGAAGTGGCAGGGGAGCCTATGGCTACACCTTC. It specifies CASSQGSGRGAYGYTF. The full variable domain, in which reference TRBV3-1 and TRBJ1-2 provide the parts outside the CDR3, is DTAVSQTPKYLVTQMGNDKSIKCEQNLGHDTMYWYKQDSKKFLKIMFSYNNKELIINETVPNRFSPKSPDKAHLNLHINSLELGDSAVYFCASSQGSGRGAYGYTFGSGTRLTVV.

This clonotype was seen only a few times. This sequence joins TRBV20-1 and TRBJ2-3; 7 nucleotides match TRBD2. Per the germline V gene, CDR1 is DFQATT and CDR2 is SNEGSKA (reference sequence). This CDR3 comprises 15 residues. Trimming at V came to 3 bases and at J to 5 bases, leaving 11 bases not matched to a gene. The CDR3 nucleotides are TGCAGTGCTAGGGACCCAGCGGGGCCTGGAGATACGCAGTATTTT. Protein: CSARDPAGPGDTQYF.

This clonotype was detected only a few times. V usage is TRBV9 and J usage is TRBJ1-1; D gene unclear. Germline CDR1 is SGDLS and CDR2 is YYNGEE. V was shortened by 4 bases and J by 3 bases, with 19 bases between the two germline ends. This CDR3 contains 16 residues. The CDR3, as DNA: TGTGCCAGCAGCTCTCCGCCCTCCGCCCCATACACTGAAGCTTTCTTT. Translating it yields CASSSPPSAPYTEAFF. Variable domain in full (rest from reference TRBV9 and TRBJ1-1): DSGVTQTPKHLITATGQRVTLRCSPRSGDLSVYWYQQSLDQGLQFLIQYYNGEERAKGNILERFSAQQFPDLHSELNLSSLELGDSALYFCASSSPPSAPYTEAFFGQGTRLTVV.

Many counts were recorded for this clonotype. This chain connects TRBV11-1 to TRBJ2-2; a possible D gene is TRBD2 (5 bases). The V gene lost 3 bases and the J gene lost 4 bases, with 12 bases spanning the gap. This CDR3 is built from 15 residues. The germline V gene has CDR1 SGHAT and CDR2 FQDESV (reference sequence). The CDR3 DNA reads as TGTGCCAGCAGCTTGCGGGCCCCGGGCACCGGGGAGCTGTTTTTT. It codes for CASSLRAPGTGELFF.

Many counts were recorded for this clonotype. The genes are TRBV7-9 and TRBJ2-3, with 10 bases identical to TRBD1. CDR1 is SEHNR and CDR2 is FQNEAQ in the germline V gene (reference sequence). Losses at the gene ends were 4 bases for V and 0 bases for J; bases not matched to a gene: 7. CDR3 length: 17 residues. CDR3 DNA: TGTGCCAGCAGCTCCCAGAGACAGGGGGCTAGCACAGATACGCAGTATTTT. This encodes CASSSQRQGASTDTQYF.

This clonotype has ten or more counts. The chain carries TRBV7-3 and TRBJ1-1; D gene ambiguous. This CDR3 has 14 residues. V was trimmed by 6 bases and J by 0 bases, leaving 11 bases between them. Germline V CDR1 and CDR2: SGHTA, FQGTGA. Here the CDR3 DNA reads TGTGCCAGCAGTCCGGCCGGATTGAACACTGAAGCTTTCTTT. Its translation is CASSPAGLNTEAFF.

The chain links TRBV5-1 to TRBJ2-5; D possibly uses TRBD1 or TRBD2 (6 bases each). CDR1 and CDR2 from the germline V gene are SGHRS and YFSETQ. The CDR3 runs 16 residues. The V end lost 0 bases, the J end lost 2 bases, and 14 bases lay between the germline ends. The CDR3 region has the DNA TGCGCCAGCAGCTTGGCGGGGGCGTATCCACAAGAGACCCAGTACTTC. The encoded protein is CASSLAGAYPQETQYF. The whole variable domain, remainder taken from reference TRBV5-1 and TRBJ2-5, is KAGVTQTPRYLIKTRGQQVTLSCSPISGHRSVSWYQQTPGQGLQFLFEYFSETQRNKGNFPGRFSGRQFSNSRSEMNVSTLELGDSALYLCASSLAGAYPQETQYFGPGTRLLVL.

This sequence joins TRBV7-3 and TRBJ2-3, with TRBD2 matching 14 bases. Losses at the gene ends were 5 bases for V and 1 base for J; bases not matched to a gene: 5. This CDR3 is 17 amino acids long. Looked up from germline, CDR1 is SGHTA and CDR2 is FQGTGA. Here the CDR3 reads CASSPGLAGARTDTQYF. CDR3 DNA: TGTGCCAGCAGCCCGGGACTAGCGGGGGCCCGCACAGATACGCAGTATTTT.

This clonotype was seen repeatedly, ten times or more. The rearrangement uses TRBV7-2 and TRBJ1-2; 9 nucleotides line up with TRBD1. CDR1 is SGHTA and CDR2 is FQGNSA in the germline V gene. The CDR3 runs 15 residues. Germline trimming cut 5 bases from V and 2 bases from J; bases unmatched to any gene: 6. The CDR3 loop reads CASSPWTGENYGYTF. For the CDR3, the DNA is TGTGCCAGCAGCCCGTGGACAGGGGAGAACTATGGCTACACCTTC.

The sample holds a few counts of this clonotype. V usage is TRBV3-1 and J usage is TRBJ2-3; D is possibly TRBD2 (7 bases). Germline V gene sequence: CDR1 LGHDT, CDR2 YNNKEL (reference sequence). The germline V and J ends were trimmed by 0 bases and 1 base, with 11 bases remaining between them. This CDR3 contains 16 residues. The CDR3 region is CASSQDRGAGTDTQYF. In nucleotides, the CDR3 is TGTGCCAGCAGCCAAGATCGGGGGGCTGGCACAGATACGCAGTATTTT.

This clonotype was counted a few times. The junction differs from germline at one of its ends, possibly a read error. V and J are TRBV7-6 and TRBJ2-7, with 8 bases lining up with TRBD1. CDR3 length: 14 amino acids. In germline, CDR1 is SGHVS, CDR2 FNYEAQ. The CDR3 nucleotides are TGTGTCAGCAGCTTAGGACAGGGCTCCTACGAGCAGTACTTC. It codes for CVSSLGQGSYEQYF.

This clonotype was picked up many times. The V gene is TRBV27, the J gene TRBJ2-1; TRBD2 is a possible D gene (5 bases). In germline, CDR1 is MNHEY, CDR2 SMNVEV (reference sequence). Between the trimmed V and J ends, which lost 6 bases and 3 bases, there was a span of 6 bases. The CDR3 covers 12 residues. DNA for the CDR3: TGTGCCAGCAGGGAGGACTACAATGAGCAGTTCTTC. Residues: CASREDYNEQFF.